This T cell receptor beta chain was observed in a study of cytomegalovirus exposure and HLA in healthy donors. This clone has only a few counts. The antigen is not known. PCR primers comprised 60 Vbeta and 13 Jbeta primers. Measured with immunoSEQ multiplex PCR; TCRdb has only the in-frame clones, and not every one. The sample comprises 130,000 to 150,000 clones, roughly 78% of which are singletons, and roughly 2% rests with the top ten. Donors likely had unrecorded immune exposures despite being nominally healthy when sampled. Broader study findings: Associated with cytomegalovirus, according to the listing, were 150 to 200 TCR beta chains. Segments of the TCR beta V type were, in most cases, productive about 87% or about 30% of the time in an earlier analysis.

Sequencing was done on a sample of PBMCs. This clonotype was obtained from a man aged 30-40 years in good health and CMV-seronegative.

Written as DNA, the CDR3 is TGCGCCAGCAGCTTGGTCCCGGGGGGCCCCTACGAGCAGTACTTC. It specifies CASSLVPGGPYEQYF. The rearrangement links TRBV5-1 to TRBJ2-7, with D possibly being TRBD2 (7 bases). CDR1 SGHRS and CDR2 YFSETQ come from the germline V gene. There are 15 residues in the CDR3. V gave up 0 bases and J gave up 2 bases, with 12 bases separating them.